One TCR beta chain is described in this entry. In germline, CDR1 is SGHAT, CDR2 FQNNGV. Deletions cut 5 bases from V and 1 base from J, with 12 bases between. The CDR3 length is 14 residues. This sample stems from a study of T cell changes during pregnancy in multiple sclerosis. Clones were sequenced by immunoSEQ multiplex PCR, and TCRdb holds only the in-frame ones, with some missing. Of about 43,000 clones detected, approximately 90% appear once; the ten largest clones hold approximately 1.3%. This chain connects TRBV11-2 to TRBJ2-7, with D hard to call. The specimen was PBMCs (not recorded whether the cells were cultured). This clonotype was obtained from a female donor with multiple sclerosis, enrolled in a pregnancy study. The CDR3 protein is CASSPWALSYEQYF. The DNA of the CDR3 is TGTGCCAGCAGCCCTTGGGCCCTTTCCTACGAGCAGTACTTC.